A single sample gave rise to the 21 T cell receptor beta chains below, sequenced in a study of blood T cell repertoires in COVID-19. Data came from immunoSEQ multiplex PCR; TCRdb stores just in-frame clones and leaves some out. The data show about 190,000 clones, just under 85% seen once. Sequencing input: peripheral blood. These receptors were collected from a woman aged 70-85 years with active or convalescent COVID-19.

V gene TRBV19 combines with J gene TRBJ1-4, with 9 bases identical to TRBD1. With 5 bases clipped from V and 6 bases from J, the junction kept 7 bases outside the gene matches. The CDR3 length is 15 residues. Germline-derived CDR1 and CDR2 are LNHDA and SQIVND (reference sequence). The CDR3 nucleotides are TGTGCCAGTAGTTCTCCCGGGACAGGGCATGAAAAACTGTTTTTT. It yields the protein CASSSPGTGHEKLFF.

The chain employs TRBV7-2 and TRBJ2-7, with 7 nucleotides matching TRBD2. The CDR3 spans 12 residues. Germline assignment: CDR1 SGHTA and CDR2 FQGNSA. V lost 5 bases to trimming and J lost 4 bases; unmatched junction nucleotides: 2. The CDR3 DNA reads as TGTGCCAGCAGCCCGGGAGGTTACGAGCAGTACTTC. The encoded protein is CASSPGGYEQYF.

This clone was counted between two and nine times. The chain recombines TRBV5-6 with TRBJ1-6; D possibly corresponds to TRBD1 (5 bases). V was shortened by 4 bases and J by 7 bases, with 18 bases between the two germline ends. The germline gives CDR1 SGHDT, CDR2 YYEEEE. This CDR3 has 16 residues. CDR3: CASSRHQQVSNSPLHF. The CDR3 bases are TGTGCCAGCAGCCGTCACCAACAGGTCTCGAATTCACCCCTCCACTTT.

J is TRBJ2-7 and V is TRBV3-1 (or the pseudogene TRBV3-2); 15 nucleotides match TRBD2. With 4 bases clipped from V and 5 bases from J, the junction kept 6 bases outside the gene matches. Germline V gives CDR1 LGHDT, CDR2 YNNKEL (reference sequence). The CDR3 totals 16 residues. The CDR3 nucleotides are TGTGCCAGCAGCCCCGGACTAGCGGGAGGGATCAACGAGCAGTACTTC. This translates into CASSPGLAGGINEQYF.

This chain links TRBV19 with TRBJ1-5, with a possible D match to TRBD1 (6 bases). Trimming shortened V by 5 bases and J by 4 bases, and 18 bases separated the two germline ends. Germline V gene data show CDR1 as LNHDA and CDR2 as SQIVND (reference sequence). The CDR3 is 16 residues long. CDR3 in amino acids: CASSPPPGDRNQPQHF. As DNA, the CDR3 is TGTGCCAGTAGTCCTCCCCCAGGGGACCGGAATCAGCCCCAGCATTTT. The variable domain in full, with the rest retrieved from reference TRBV19 and TRBJ1-5, is DGGITQSPKYLFRKEGQNVTLSCEQNLNHDAMYWYRQDPGQGLRLIYYSQIVNDFQKGDIAEGYSVSREKKESFPLTVTSAQKNPTAFYLCASSPPPGDRNQPQHFGDGTRLSIL.

The V gene is TRBV6-4, the J gene TRBJ2-3; D may be TRBD1 (5 bases). Germline V lookup: CDR1 MRHNA, CDR2 SNTAGT. The CDR3 length is 17 residues. The V end lost 2 bases, the J end lost 5 bases, and 20 bases lay between the germline ends. The DNA for the CDR3 is TGTGCCAGCAGTGACCCTACCCAGACAGAAAAGGGAGATACGCAGTATTTT. As protein: CASSDPTQTEKGDTQYF.

Of note for this clone: At the DNA level, this CDR3 is encoded by other sequences in the same sample as well. This sequence joins TRBV9 and TRBJ2-7; 11 bases fit TRBD2. The CDR3 is made up of 15 amino acids. From germline, CDR1 is SGDLS and CDR2 YYNGEE. Unmatched junction bases numbered 4, after V lost 0 bases and J lost 5 bases. CDR3 in DNA: TGTGCCAGCAGCGTAGGTACTAGCGGGAGCCACGAGCAGTACTTC. Amino acid sequence: CASSVGTSGSHEQYF.

In DNA form, the CDR3 reads TGTGCCAGTAGTATAGTGGGCCCGTCCTACAATGAGCAGTTCTTC. Protein sequence: CASSIVGPSYNEQFF. The genes are TRBV19 and TRBJ2-1; no firm D call. The V gene's germline CDR1 is LNHDA and CDR2 SQIVND (reference sequence). V shed 1 base and J shed 1 base, with 8 bases lying between them. The CDR3 sequence is 15 residues long.

This rearrangement joins TRBV21-1 to TRBJ2-2; TRBD2, the D gene given by the table, was not confirmed from the DNA. TRBV21-1 is deemed a pseudogene. The CDR3 is made up of 14 amino acids. The CDR3 sequence is CASSAPGRTGELFF. In DNA form, the CDR3 reads TGTGCCAGCAGCGCCCCGGGAAGGACCGGGGAGCTGTTTTTT.

This clone came up once. This chain connects TRBV7-9 to TRBJ2-1, with 9 positions matching TRBD2. The trim removed 5 bases at V and 8 bases at J, leaving 10 bases unmatched. Germline-derived CDR1 and CDR2 are SEHNR and FQNEAQ (reference sequence). The CDR3 loop spans 15 amino acids. The CDR3 loop is CASSATGTSLDEQFF. CDR3 nucleotide sequence: TGTGCCAGCAGCGCAACCGGGACTAGCTTAGATGAGCAGTTCTTC.

The gene calls are TRBV7-3 and TRBJ1-4; the match to TRBD1 covers 8 bases. Germline loops: CDR1 SGHTA, CDR2 FQGTGA. J gave up 6 bases and V 5 bases, and 5 bases lay outside the gene matches. The CDR3 consists of 14 residues. The DNA of the CDR3 is TGTGCCAGCAGCCTCACAGGGGGGGATGAAAAACTGTTTTTT. It yields the protein CASSLTGGDEKLFF.

Points on this clone: The junction departs from the called germline gene at one end, perhaps through a read error. The chain recombines TRBV19 with TRBJ1-2; TRBD1 is a possible D gene (5 bases). CDR1 is LNHDA and CDR2 is SQIVND in the germline V gene (reference sequence). CDR3 length: 13 amino acids. This CDR3 is CASSIPGNSGYTF. The CDR3 region has the DNA TGTGCCAGTAGTATTCCAGGGAACTCTGGCTACACCTTC. Combining the CDR3 with reference TRBV19 and TRBJ1-2 gives the whole variable domain DGGITQSPKYLFRKEGQNVTLSCEQNLNHDAMYWYRQDPGQGLRLIYYSQIVNDFQKGDIAEGYSVSREKKESFPLTVTSAQKNPTAFYLCASSIPGNSGYTFGSGTRLTVV.

The chain has TRBV28 and TRBJ2-3; 7 nucleotides match TRBD2. Germline CDR1 and CDR2: MDHEN and SYDVKM. V lost 6 bases and J lost 0; bases outside the gene matches: 6. The CDR3 covers 15 residues. The CDR3 sequence is CASSTGTISTDTQYF. The CDR3 DNA reads as TGTGCCAGCAGCACCGGGACTATTAGCACAGATACGCAGTATTTT.

This rearrangement joins TRBV19 to TRBJ2-7, with 10 bases aligning to TRBD1. Germline lookup yields CDR1 LNHDA and CDR2 SQIVND (reference sequence). With 6 bases clipped from V and 0 bases from J, the junction kept 11 bases outside the gene matches. The CDR3 is 17 residues long. CDR3 loop: CASSPGSGQGPSYEQYF. The CDR3 DNA reads as TGTGCCAGTAGCCCCGGCTCGGGACAGGGGCCCTCCTACGAGCAGTACTTC. Looking up the rest from reference TRBV19 and TRBJ2-7 gives the full variable domain: DGGITQSPKYLFRKEGQNVTLSCEQNLNHDAMYWYRQDPGQGLRLIYYSQIVNDFQKGDIAEGYSVSREKKESFPLTVTSAQKNPTAFYLCASSPGSGQGPSYEQYFGPGTRLTVT.

The chain carries TRBV7-2 and TRBJ1-2, with D maybe TRBD1 (6 bases). Germline V gives CDR1 SGHTA, CDR2 FQGNSA. The CDR3 sequence is 15 residues long. Trimming cost V 2 bases and J 1 base, with 11 bases left between them. CDR3 amino acids: CASSLTGNFNYGYTF. CDR3 sequence (DNA): TGTGCCAGCAGCTTAACAGGGAATTTTAACTATGGCTACACCTTC.

The rearrangement links TRBV5-1 to TRBJ2-3; 9 bases align to TRBD2. CDR3 length: 15 amino acids. Losses at the gene ends were 2 bases for V and 4 bases for J; bases not matched to a gene: 5. Germline V gives CDR1 SGHRS, CDR2 YFSETQ. In DNA, the CDR3 is TGCGCCAGCAGCTTAGGAGCGGGAGGCCCAGATACGCAGTATTTT. Its protein product is CASSLGAGGPDTQYF.

This sequence joins TRBV5-4 and TRBJ2-3, with TRBD2 as a possible D gene (6 bases). This CDR3 has 15 residues. Per germline, CDR1 SGHNT and CDR2 YYREEE (reference sequence). V gave up 2 bases and J gave up 0 bases, with 10 bases separating them. DNA of the CDR3: TGTGCCAGCAGCTTTAGCGGTTCTAGCACAGATACGCAGTATTTT. This gives the protein CASSFSGSSTDTQYF. Full variable domain (remainder filled in from reference TRBV5-4 and TRBJ2-3): ETGVTQSPTHLIKTRGQQVTLRCSSQSGHNTVSWYQQALGQGPQFIFQYYREEENGRGNFPPRFSGLQFPNYSSELNVNALELDDSALYLCASSFSGSSTDTQYFGPGTRLTVL.

The chain employs TRBV6-5 and TRBJ1-6; D is unresolved. This CDR3 spans 16 amino acids. Germline CDR1 is MNHEY and CDR2 is SVGAGI. With 0 bases removed from V and 9 bases from J, the gap between germline ends came to 15 bases. CDR3 region: CASSYSRGSVASPLHF. CDR3 DNA sequence: TGTGCCAGCAGTTACTCACGTGGCAGTGTTGCTTCACCCCTCCACTTT.

This chain links TRBV4-1 with TRBJ2-5, with 9 bases matching TRBD2. Looked up from germline, CDR1 is MGHRA and CDR2 is YSYEKL. The CDR3 is 16 amino acids. J was trimmed by 7 bases and V by 0 bases; bases with no gene match: 9. DNA for the CDR3: TGCGCCAGCAGCCAAGAAGGGCCTAGCGGGACCCGGACCCAGTACTTC. As protein: CASSQEGPSGTRTQYF.

CDR3 DNA sequence: TGTGCCAGCAGCCAGCTAGCGGGAGACCTAAATACGCAGTATTTT. Translating gives CASSQLAGDLNTQYF. V usage is TRBV7-3 and J usage is TRBJ2-3; 10 nucleotides line up with TRBD2. J gave up 7 bases and V 5 bases, and 9 bases lay outside the gene matches. The CDR3 runs 15 residues. Germline V gene data show CDR1 as SGHTA and CDR2 as FQGTGA.

V and J are TRBV11-3 and TRBJ2-7, with 8 bases aligning to TRBD1. The trim removed 1 base at V and 4 bases at J, leaving 9 bases unmatched. There are 16 residues in the CDR3. From germline, CDR1 is SGHNT and CDR2 YENEEA. The CDR3 DNA is TGTGCCAGCAGCTTAGCAGGACCCGGGACAGGATACGAGCAGTACTTC. Amino acids: CASSLAGPGTGYEQYF.